This T cell receptor (beta chain) is from a study of blood T cell repertoires in COVID-19. Study context: Acute and convalescent COVID-19 specimens originated in the United States, Italy and Spain.

Looked up from germline, CDR1 is MNHEY and CDR2 is SVGEGT. V lost 4 bases and J lost 3; bases outside the gene matches: 9. CDR3 size: 15 residues. Under the authors' procedure: Amplification with reference gene primers provided the estimates of nucleated cell counts. Here immunoSEQ multiplex PCR was the method, and the copy in TCRdb shows in-frame clones only, minus some. V, J and clone size are those of that table, while D and trimming were read from the DNA. The table shows 71,000 or so clones, with roughly nine tenths occurring only once. The V call is TRBV6-2 or TRBV6-3, the J call TRBJ2-7, with TRBD1 matching over 7 bases. This clonotype was obtained from a woman aged 18-29 years with acute or convalescent COVID-19. The sequencing input was peripheral blood. CDR3 region: CASSSTRDSLYEQYF. CDR3 in DNA: TGTGCCAGCAGTTCAACTCGGGACAGCCTCTACGAGCAGTACTTC.